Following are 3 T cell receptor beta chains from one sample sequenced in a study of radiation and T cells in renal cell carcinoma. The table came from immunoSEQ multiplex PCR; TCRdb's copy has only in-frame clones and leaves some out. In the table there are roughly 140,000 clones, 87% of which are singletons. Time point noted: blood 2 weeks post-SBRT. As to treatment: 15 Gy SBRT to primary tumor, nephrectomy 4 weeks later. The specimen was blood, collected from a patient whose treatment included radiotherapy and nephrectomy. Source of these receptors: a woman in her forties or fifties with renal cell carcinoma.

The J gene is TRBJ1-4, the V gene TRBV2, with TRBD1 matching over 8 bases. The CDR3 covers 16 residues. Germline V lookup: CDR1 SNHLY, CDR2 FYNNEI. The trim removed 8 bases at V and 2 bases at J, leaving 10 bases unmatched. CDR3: CASRTSGGRTNEKLFF. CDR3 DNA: TGTGCCAGCCGAACGTCAGGGGGCAGGACTAATGAAAAACTGTTTTTT.

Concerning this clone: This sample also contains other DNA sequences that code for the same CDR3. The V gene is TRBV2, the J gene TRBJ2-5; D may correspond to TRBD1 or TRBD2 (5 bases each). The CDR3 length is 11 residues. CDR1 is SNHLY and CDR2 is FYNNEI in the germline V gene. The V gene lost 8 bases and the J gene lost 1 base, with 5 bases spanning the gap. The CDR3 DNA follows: TGTGCCAGCGGGACCCAAGAGACCCAGTACTTC. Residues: CASGTQETQYF. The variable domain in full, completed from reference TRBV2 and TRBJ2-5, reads EPEVTQTPSHQVTQMGQEVILRCVPISNHLYFYWYRQILGQKVEFLVSFYNNEISEKSEIFDDQFSVERPDGSNFTLKIRSTKLEDSAMYFCASGTQETQYFGPGTRLLVL.

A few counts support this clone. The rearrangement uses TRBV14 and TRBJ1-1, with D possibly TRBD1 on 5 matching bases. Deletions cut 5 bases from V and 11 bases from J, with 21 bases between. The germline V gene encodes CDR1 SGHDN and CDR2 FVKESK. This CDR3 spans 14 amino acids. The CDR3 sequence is CASSEGVRALAAFF. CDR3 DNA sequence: TGTGCCAGCAGCGAAGGAGTCAGGGCTTTGGCTGCTTTCTTT.